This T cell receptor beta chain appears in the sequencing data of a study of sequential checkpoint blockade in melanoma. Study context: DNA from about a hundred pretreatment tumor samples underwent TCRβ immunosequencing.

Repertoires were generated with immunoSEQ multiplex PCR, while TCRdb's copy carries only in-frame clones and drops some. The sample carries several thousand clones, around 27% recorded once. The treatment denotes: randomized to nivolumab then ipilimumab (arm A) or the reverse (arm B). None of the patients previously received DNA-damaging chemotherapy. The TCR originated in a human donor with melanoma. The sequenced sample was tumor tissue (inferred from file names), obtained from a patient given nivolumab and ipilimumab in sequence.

This CDR3 is CASSPNPGRDYEQYF. The CDR3 region has the DNA TGTGCCAGCTCACCTAACCCCGGCAGGGACTACGAGCAGTACTTC. The V and J genes are TRBV18 and TRBJ2-7; D may be TRBD1 (5 bases). There are 15 residues in the CDR3. Germline lookup yields CDR1 KGHSH and CDR2 LQKENI. V lost 3 bases, J lost 3 bases, and 15 bases lay in between.